This T cell receptor beta chain was captured in a study of regulatory T cells in long-lasting Graves disease. Overall study results and limits: Thyroid tissue was not sampled; only peripheral blood was.

Building the TCR beta libraries relied on iRepertoire HTBI primers, and CDR3 regions underwent Arm-PCR. In TCRdb, the multiplex PCR reads were re-called with MiXCR into one record per CDR3 protein. This table holds around 320,000 distinct CDR3 sequences, 16% found once. Trimming shortened V by 1 base and J by 8 bases, and 15 bases separated the two germline ends. CDR3 length: 14 amino acids. Germline V lookup: CDR1 SGHRS, CDR2 YFSETQ. The time point was: newly diagnosed GD, antithyroid drugs for less than 3 months. The TCR library was made from RNA that had been extracted from PBMCs in TRIzol. Many counts were recorded for this clonotype. The target antigen is unknown. These data also formed part of another study, on T cells in Graves' hyperthyroidism and ophthalmopathy. From that report: The study excluded patients with uncontrolled infection, other autoimmune disease, pregnancy or lactation. HTBI primers were employed in a first-round RT-PCR of the TCR CDR3.

The specimen was peripheral blood mononuclear cells (PBMCs), collected at new diagnosis, from a patient treated with antithyroid drugs. The receptor was derived from a middle-aged man with Graves disease. The rearrangement joins TRBV5-1 to TRBJ1-2; D uncertain. The CDR3 DNA reads TGCGCCAGCAGCTTGAGTCCGCTCTCGGGGGGCTACACCTTC. This encodes CASSLSPLSGGYTF.